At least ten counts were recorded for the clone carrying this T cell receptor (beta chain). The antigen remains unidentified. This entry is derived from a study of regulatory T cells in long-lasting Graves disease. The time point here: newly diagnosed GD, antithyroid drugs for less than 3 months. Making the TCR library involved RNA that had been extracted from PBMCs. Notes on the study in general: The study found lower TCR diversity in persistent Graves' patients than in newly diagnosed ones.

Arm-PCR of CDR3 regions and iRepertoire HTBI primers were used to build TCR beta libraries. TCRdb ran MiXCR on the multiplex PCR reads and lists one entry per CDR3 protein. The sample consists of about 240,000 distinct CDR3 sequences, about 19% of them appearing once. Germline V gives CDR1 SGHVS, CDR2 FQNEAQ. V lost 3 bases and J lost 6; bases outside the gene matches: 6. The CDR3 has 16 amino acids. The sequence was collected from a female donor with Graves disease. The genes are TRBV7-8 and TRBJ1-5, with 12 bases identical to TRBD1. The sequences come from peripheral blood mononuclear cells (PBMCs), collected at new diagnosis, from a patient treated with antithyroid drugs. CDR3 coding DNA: TGTGCCAGCAGCTTCTCCGGGACAGGGGGCGCTCAGCCCCAGCATTTT. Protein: CASSFSGTGGAQPQHF.